This record covers a single T cell receptor (beta chain). No antigen is known for it. The CDR3 covers 16 residues. Trimming left V 5 bases short and J 3 bases short, with 20 bases between. Germline CDR1 reads MNHEY; CDR2 reads SMNVEV (reference sequence). This record comes from a study of T cell responses to AZD1222 COVID-19 vaccine. General study points: The breadth and depth of Spike-specific TCRs increased once two AZD1222 doses had been given. Donors, mostly white British, included more females; clonal diversity was possibly underestimated. Nearly half of unique spike-specific TCRs reportedly avoided B.1.351 and B.1.1.7 mutated regions.

Only in-frame clones appear in the TCRdb table, and some are missing; sequencing was by immunoSEQ multiplex PCR. The sample yields 160,000 or so clones, around 94% seen once. The V gene is TRBV27, the J gene TRBJ2-7; a weak D match, TRBD2 (6 bases). This sequence was found in an adult who received the AZD1222 COVID-19 vaccine. The sequences come from peripheral blood, collected 28 days after the second AZD1222 dose. This CDR3 reads CASSPGPGLINYEQYF. In DNA, the CDR3 is TGTGCCAGCAGTCCGGGCCCGGGACTTATCAACTACGAGCAGTACTTC.